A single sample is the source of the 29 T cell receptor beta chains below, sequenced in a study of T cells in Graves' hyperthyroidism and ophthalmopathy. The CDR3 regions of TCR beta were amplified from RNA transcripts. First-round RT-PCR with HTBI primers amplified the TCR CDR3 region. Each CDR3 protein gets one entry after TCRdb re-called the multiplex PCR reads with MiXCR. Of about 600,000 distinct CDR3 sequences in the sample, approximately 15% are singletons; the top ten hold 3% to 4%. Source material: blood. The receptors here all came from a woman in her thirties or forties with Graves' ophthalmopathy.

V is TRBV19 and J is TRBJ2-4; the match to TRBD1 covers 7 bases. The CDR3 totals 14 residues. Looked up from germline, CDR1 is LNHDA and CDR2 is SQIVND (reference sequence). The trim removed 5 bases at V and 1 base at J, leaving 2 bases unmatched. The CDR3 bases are TGTGCCAGTAGTCCACAGGGGGCCAAAAACATTCAGTACTTC. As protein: CASSPQGAKNIQYF.

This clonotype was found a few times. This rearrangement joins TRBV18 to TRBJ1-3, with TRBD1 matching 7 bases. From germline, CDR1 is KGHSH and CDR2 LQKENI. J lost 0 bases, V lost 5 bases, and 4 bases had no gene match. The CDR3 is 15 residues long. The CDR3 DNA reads TGTGCCAGCTCAAAGGACAGGAGCTCTGGAAACACCATATATTTT. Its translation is CASSKDRSSGNTIYF.

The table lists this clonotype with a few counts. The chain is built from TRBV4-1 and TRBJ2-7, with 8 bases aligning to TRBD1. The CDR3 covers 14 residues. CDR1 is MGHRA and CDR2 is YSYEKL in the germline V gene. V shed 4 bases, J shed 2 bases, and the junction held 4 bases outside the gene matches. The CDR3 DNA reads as TGCGCCAGCAGCCCCGACAGGGGAACCTACGAGCAGTACTTC. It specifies CASSPDRGTYEQYF.

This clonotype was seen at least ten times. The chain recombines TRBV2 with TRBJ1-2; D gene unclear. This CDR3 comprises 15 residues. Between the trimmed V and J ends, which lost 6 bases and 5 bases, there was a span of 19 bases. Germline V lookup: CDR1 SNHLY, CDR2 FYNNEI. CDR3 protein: CASRALLSSGYGYTF. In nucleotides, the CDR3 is TGTGCCAGCAGGGCCCTCCTTTCATCGGGATATGGCTACACCTTC.

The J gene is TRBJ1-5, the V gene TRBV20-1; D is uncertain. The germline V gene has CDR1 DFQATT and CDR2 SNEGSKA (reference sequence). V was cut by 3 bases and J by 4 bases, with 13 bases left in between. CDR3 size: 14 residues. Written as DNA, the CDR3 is TGCAGTGCTAGCGGCCCCCGAGGAAATCAGCCCCAGCATTTT. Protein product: CSASGPRGNQPQHF.

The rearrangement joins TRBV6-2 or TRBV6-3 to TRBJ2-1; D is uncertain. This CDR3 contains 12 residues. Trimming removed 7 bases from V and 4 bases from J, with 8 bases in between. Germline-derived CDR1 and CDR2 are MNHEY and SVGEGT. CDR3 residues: CASKDGYNEQFF. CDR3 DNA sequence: TGTGCCAGCAAGGACGGTTACAATGAGCAGTTCTTC.

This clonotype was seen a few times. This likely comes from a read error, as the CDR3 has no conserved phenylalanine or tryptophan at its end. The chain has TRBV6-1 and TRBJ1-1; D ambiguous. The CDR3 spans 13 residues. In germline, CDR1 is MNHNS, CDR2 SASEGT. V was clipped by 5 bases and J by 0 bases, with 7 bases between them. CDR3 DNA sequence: TGTGCCAGCAGTTTAGGGATGAACACTGAAGCTTTCCTT. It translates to CASSLGMNTEAFL.

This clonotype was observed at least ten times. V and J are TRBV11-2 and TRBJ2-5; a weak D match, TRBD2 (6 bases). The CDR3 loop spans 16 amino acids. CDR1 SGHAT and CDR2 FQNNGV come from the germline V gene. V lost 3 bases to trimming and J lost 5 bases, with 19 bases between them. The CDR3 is CASSFSLAPLRETQYF. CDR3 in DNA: TGTGCCAGCAGCTTCAGTCTAGCGCCGTTGAGGGAGACCCAGTACTTC. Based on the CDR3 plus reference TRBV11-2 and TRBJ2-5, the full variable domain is EAGVAQSPRYKIIEKRQSVAFWCNPISGHATLYWYQQILGQGPKLLIQFQNNGVVDDSQLPKDRFSAERLKGVDSTLKIQPAKLEDSAVYLCASSFSLAPLRETQYFGPGTRLLVL.

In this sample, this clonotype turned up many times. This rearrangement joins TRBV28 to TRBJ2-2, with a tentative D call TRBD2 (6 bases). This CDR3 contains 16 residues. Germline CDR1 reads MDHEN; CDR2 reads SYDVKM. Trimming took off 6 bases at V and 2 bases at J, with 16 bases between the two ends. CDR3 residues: CASRGVDYGNTGELFF. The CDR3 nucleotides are TGTGCCAGCAGGGGGGTGGACTATGGTAACACCGGGGAGCTGTTTTTT.

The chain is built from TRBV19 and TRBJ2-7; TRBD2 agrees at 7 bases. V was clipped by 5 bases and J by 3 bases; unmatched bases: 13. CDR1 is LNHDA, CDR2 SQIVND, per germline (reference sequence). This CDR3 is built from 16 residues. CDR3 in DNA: TGTGCCAGTAGTCCTTCGACTAGCCTAAACCGCTACGAGCAGTACTTC. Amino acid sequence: CASSPSTSLNRYEQYF.

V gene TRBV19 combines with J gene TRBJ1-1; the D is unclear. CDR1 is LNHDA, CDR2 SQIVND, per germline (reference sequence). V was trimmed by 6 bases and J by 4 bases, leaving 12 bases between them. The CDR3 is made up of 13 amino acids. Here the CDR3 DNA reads TGTGCCAGTAGGAGATCAGGTAGCACTGAAGCTTTCTTT. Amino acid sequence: CASRRSGSTEAFF. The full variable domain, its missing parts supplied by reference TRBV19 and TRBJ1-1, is DGGITQSPKYLFRKEGQNVTLSCEQNLNHDAMYWYRQDPGQGLRLIYYSQIVNDFQKGDIAEGYSVSREKKESFPLTVTSAQKNPTAFYLCASRRSGSTEAFFGQGTRLTVV.

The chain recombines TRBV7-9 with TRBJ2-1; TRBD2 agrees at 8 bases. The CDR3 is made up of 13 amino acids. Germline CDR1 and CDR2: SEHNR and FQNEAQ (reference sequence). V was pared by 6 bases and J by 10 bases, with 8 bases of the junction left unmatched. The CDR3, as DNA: TGTGCCAGCAGTTACTCGGGAGGGATCGAGCAGTTCTTC. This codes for CASSYSGGIEQFF.

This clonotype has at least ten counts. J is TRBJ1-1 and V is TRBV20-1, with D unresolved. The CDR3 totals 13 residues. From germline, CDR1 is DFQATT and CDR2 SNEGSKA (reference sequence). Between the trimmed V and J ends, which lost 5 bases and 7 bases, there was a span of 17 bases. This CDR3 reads CSARTAGGNEAFF. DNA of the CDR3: TGCAGTGCTCGGACCGCAGGCGGCAATGAAGCTTTCTTT.

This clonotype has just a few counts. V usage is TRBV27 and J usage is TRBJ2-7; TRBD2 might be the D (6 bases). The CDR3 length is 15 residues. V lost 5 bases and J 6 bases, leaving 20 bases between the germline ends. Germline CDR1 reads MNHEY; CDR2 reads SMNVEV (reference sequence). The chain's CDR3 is CASSRPAGGKIEQYF. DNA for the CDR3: TGTGCCAGCAGTCGCCCGGCCGGAGGGAAGATCGAGCAGTACTTC.

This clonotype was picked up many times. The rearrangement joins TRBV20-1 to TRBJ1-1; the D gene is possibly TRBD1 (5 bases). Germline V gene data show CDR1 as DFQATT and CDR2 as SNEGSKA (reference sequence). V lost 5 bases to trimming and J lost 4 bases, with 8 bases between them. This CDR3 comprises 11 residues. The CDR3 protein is CSAPGVTEAFF. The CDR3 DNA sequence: TGCAGTGCTCCGGGGGTCACTGAAGCTTTCTTT.

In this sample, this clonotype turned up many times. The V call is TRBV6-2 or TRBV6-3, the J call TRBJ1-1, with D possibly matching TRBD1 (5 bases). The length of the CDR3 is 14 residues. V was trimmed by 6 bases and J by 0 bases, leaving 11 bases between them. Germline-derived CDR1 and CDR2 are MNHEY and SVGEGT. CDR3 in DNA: TGTGCCAGCAGAAGGGACGGTATGAACACTGAAGCTTTCTTT. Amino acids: CASRRDGMNTEAFF.

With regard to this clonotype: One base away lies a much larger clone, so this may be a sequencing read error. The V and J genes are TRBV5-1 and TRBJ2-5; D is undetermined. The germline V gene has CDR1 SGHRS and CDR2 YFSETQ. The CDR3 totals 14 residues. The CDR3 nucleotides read TGCGCCAGCAGCCCGGACCCCTCGGTAGAGACCCGGTACTTC. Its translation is CASSPDPSVETRYF.

Here the CDR3 DNA reads TGTGCCTGGACCACCGGGACAGGGGCTTTCACAGATACGCAGTATTTT. It yields the protein CAWTTGTGAFTDTQYF. V gene TRBV30 combines with J gene TRBJ2-3, with TRBD1 identical over 10 bases. The CDR3 is 16 residues long. Germline V gene data show CDR1 as GTSNPN and CDR2 as SVGIG (reference sequence). Trimming removed 4 bases from V and 2 bases from J; junction bases left unmatched: 9.

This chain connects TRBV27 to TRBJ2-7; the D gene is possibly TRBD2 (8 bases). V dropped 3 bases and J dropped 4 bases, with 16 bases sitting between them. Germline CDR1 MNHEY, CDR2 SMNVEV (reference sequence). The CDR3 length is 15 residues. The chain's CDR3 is CASSFGGAGGYEQYF. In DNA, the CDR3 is TGTGCCAGCAGTTTCGGGGGGGCAGGGGGGTACGAGCAGTACTTC.

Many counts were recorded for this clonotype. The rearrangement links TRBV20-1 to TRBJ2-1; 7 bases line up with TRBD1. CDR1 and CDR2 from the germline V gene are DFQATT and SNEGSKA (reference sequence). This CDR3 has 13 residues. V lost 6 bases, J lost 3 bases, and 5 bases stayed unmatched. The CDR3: CSAPRDSYNEQFF. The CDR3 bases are TGCAGTGCCCCGAGGGACAGCTACAATGAGCAGTTCTTC.

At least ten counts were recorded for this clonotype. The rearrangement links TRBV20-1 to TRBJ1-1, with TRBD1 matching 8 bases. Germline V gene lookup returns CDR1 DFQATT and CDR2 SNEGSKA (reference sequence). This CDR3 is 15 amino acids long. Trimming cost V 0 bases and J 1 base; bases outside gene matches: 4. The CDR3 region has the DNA TGCAGTGCTAGAGACTGGGACAGGCAGAACACTGAAGCTTTCTTT. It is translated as CSARDWDRQNTEAFF.

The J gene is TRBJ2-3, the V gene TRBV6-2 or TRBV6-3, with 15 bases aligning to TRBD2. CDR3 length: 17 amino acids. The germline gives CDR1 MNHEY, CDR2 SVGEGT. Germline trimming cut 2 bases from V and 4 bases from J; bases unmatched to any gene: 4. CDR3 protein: CASSYRTSGGGADTQYF. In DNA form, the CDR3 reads TGTGCCAGCAGTTACCGGACTAGCGGGGGGGGCGCAGATACGCAGTATTTT.

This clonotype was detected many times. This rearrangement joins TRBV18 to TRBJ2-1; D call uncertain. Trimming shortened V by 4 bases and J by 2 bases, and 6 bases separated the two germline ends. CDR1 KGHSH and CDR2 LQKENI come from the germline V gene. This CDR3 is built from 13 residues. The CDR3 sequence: CASSRLPYNEQFF. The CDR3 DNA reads TGTGCCAGCTCACGACTGCCCTACAATGAGCAGTTCTTC.

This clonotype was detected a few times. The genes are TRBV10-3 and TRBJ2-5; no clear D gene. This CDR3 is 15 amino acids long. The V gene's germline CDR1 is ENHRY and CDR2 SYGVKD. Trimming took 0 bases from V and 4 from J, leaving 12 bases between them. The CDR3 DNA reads TGTGCCATCAGTGAGTCGCACGACATCGGAGAGACCCAGTACTTC. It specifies CAISESHDIGETQYF.

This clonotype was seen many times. The chain's CDR3 is CASSEGRFGEQYF. The DNA for the CDR3 is TGCGCCAGCAGTGAGGGCAGATTTGGGGAGCAGTACTTC. V is TRBV10-2 and J is TRBJ2-7; D is uncertain. Trimming removed 2 bases from V and 7 bases from J, with 12 bases in between. The CDR3 is made up of 13 amino acids. Germline assignment: CDR1 WSHSY and CDR2 SAAADI.

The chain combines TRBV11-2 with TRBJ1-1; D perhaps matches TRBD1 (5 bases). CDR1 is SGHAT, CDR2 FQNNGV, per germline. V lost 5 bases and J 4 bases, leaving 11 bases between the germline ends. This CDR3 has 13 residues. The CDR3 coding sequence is TGTGCCAGCAGCCACGGGGGGTCCACTGAAGCTTTCTTT. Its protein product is CASSHGGSTEAFF.

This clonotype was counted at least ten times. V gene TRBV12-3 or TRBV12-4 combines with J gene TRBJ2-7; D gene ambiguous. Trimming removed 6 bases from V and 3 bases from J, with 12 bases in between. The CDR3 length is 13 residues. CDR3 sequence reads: CASSPGAGYEQYF. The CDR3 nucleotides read TGTGCCAGCAGCCCTGGTGCCGGCTACGAGCAGTACTTC.

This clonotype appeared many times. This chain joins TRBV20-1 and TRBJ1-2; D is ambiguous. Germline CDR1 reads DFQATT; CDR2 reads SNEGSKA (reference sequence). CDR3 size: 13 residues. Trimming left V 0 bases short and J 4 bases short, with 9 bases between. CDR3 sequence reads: CSARDPRIYGYTF. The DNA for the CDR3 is TGCAGTGCTAGAGATCCCAGAATCTATGGCTACACCTTC.

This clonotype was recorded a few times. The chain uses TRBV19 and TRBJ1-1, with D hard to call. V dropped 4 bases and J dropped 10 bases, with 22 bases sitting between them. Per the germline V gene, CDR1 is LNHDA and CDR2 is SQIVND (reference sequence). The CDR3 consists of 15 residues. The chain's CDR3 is CASSKSWQVQSRAFF. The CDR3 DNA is TGTGCCAGTAGTAAGTCGTGGCAGGTCCAATCCAGAGCTTTCTTT.